The next 30 T cell receptor beta chains were all read from a single sample in a study of OX40 agonist ivuxolimab in advanced cancers. This table comes from immunoSEQ multiplex PCR, and its TCRdb copy is limited to in-frame clones, with some not included. The data show roughly 74,000 clones, more than 70% seen once. This specimen was CD4+ or CD8+ T cells sorted from blood, taken in a trial of the OX40 agonist ivuxolimab. Source of these receptors: an adult with an advanced solid tumor such as melanoma, head and neck, liver or kidney cancer.

The chain links TRBV28 to TRBJ2-5; 7 positions agree with TRBD2. This CDR3 spans 14 amino acids. With V trimmed by 3 bases and J by 6 bases, 7 bases remained unmatched. Per germline, CDR1 MDHEN and CDR2 SYDVKM. In DNA, the CDR3 is TGTGCCAGCAGTTTTGCGGGGGAGGGTAAGACCCAGTACTTC. Its translation: CASSFAGEGKTQYF.

The V call is TRBV20-1, the J call TRBJ1-2; D perhaps matches TRBD1 (6 bases). Per germline, CDR1 DFQATT and CDR2 SNEGSKA (reference sequence). V dropped 6 bases and J dropped 5 bases, with 10 bases sitting between them. The CDR3 sequence is 11 residues long. This CDR3 is CSATRGYGYTF. The CDR3 nucleotides are TGCAGTGCAACGAGGGGGTATGGCTACACCTTC.

This clone has just a few counts. The rearrangement uses TRBV7-8 and TRBJ1-1; unclear D gene. Germline assignment: CDR1 SGHVS and CDR2 FQNEAQ. The CDR3 runs 14 residues. The ends were cut back, 1 base at V and 4 bases at J, with 10 bases in the middle. The CDR3, as DNA: TGTGCCAGCAGCTTAGATCCGCAGGCCACTGAAGCTTTCTTT. Residues: CASSLDPQATEAFF.

The chain couples TRBV30 to TRBJ2-5; 12 bases agree with TRBD2. The germline V gene has CDR1 GTSNPN and CDR2 SVGIG (reference sequence). The CDR3 has 15 amino acids. The V gene end was trimmed by 6 bases and the J gene end by 3 bases; junction bases not matched to a gene: 8. The CDR3 protein is CACALLAGGKETQYF. Written as DNA, the CDR3 is TGTGCCTGCGCATTACTAGCGGGAGGAAAAGAGACCCAGTACTTC.

The chain uses TRBV7-2 and TRBJ1-2; D is ambiguous. V gave up 2 bases and J gave up 4 bases, with 8 bases separating them. The CDR3 is 13 amino acids. Germline assignment: CDR1 SGHTA and CDR2 FQGNSA. DNA for the CDR3: TGTGCCAGCAGCTTATCCGGCAGCTATGGCTACACCTTC. Its protein product is CASSLSGSYGYTF.

This sequence joins TRBV9 and TRBJ1-3; the D is unclear. The CDR3 has 16 residues. V shed 0 bases and J shed 0 bases, with 10 bases lying between them. Looked up from germline, CDR1 is SGDLS and CDR2 is YYNGEE. In nucleotides, the CDR3 is TGTGCCAGCAGCGTAGAACGGGCCGGCTCTGGAAACACCATATATTTT. Translating gives CASSVERAGSGNTIYF. The full variable domain, completed using reference TRBV9 and TRBJ1-3, is DSGVTQTPKHLITATGQRVTLRCSPRSGDLSVYWYQQSLDQGLQFLIQYYNGEERAKGNILERFSAQQFPDLHSELNLSSLELGDSALYFCASSVERAGSGNTIYFGEGSWLTVV.

In DNA form, the CDR3 reads TGTGCCAGCAGTGATTTAGGGCAGCCCTCCTACGAGCAGTACTTC. Protein: CASSDLGQPSYEQYF. V gene TRBV27 combines with J gene TRBJ2-7; D is ambiguous. Germline CDR1 reads MNHEY; CDR2 reads SMNVEV (reference sequence). Trimming left V 5 bases short and J 0 bases short, with 14 bases between. The CDR3 extends over 15 amino acids.

This clone was picked up one time. The chain is built from TRBV11-2 and TRBJ2-7; the D is unclear. V was shortened by 4 bases and J by 4 bases, with 5 bases between the two germline ends. This CDR3 is built from 11 residues. Germline V gene sequence: CDR1 SGHAT, CDR2 FQNNGV. The CDR3 sequence is CASSSSYEQYF. CDR3 in DNA: TGTGCCAGCAGCTCGAGTTACGAGCAGTACTTC. Full variable domain (missing parts from reference TRBV11-2 and TRBJ2-7): EAGVAQSPRYKIIEKRQSVAFWCNPISGHATLYWYQQILGQGPKLLIQFQNNGVVDDSQLPKDRFSAERLKGVDSTLKIQPAKLEDSAVYLCASSSSYEQYFGPGTRLTVT.

The gene calls are TRBV9 and TRBJ1-3; D call uncertain. In germline, CDR1 is SGDLS, CDR2 YYNGEE. The length of the CDR3 is 14 residues. V dropped 4 bases and J dropped 0 bases, with 8 bases sitting between them. This CDR3 is CASSLRVSGNTIYF. The CDR3 DNA reads as TGTGCCAGCAGCCTGCGGGTCTCTGGAAACACCATATATTTT. The full variable domain, in which reference TRBV9 and TRBJ1-3 provide the parts outside the CDR3, is DSGVTQTPKHLITATGQRVTLRCSPRSGDLSVYWYQQSLDQGLQFLIQYYNGEERAKGNILERFSAQQFPDLHSELNLSSLELGDSALYFCASSLRVSGNTIYFGEGSWLTVV.

This chain uses TRBV6-4 with TRBJ1-1; perhaps TRBD1 as D (5 bases). The germline CDR1 and CDR2 sequences are MRHNA and SNTAGT. Trimming shortened V by 6 bases and J by 3 bases, and 14 bases separated the two germline ends. CDR3 length equals 14 residues. The chain's CDR3 is CASRPREGDTEAFF. CDR3 sequence (DNA): TGTGCCAGCAGACCCAGGGAAGGGGACACTGAAGCTTTCTTT.

A few counts support this clone. This chain uses TRBV29-1 with TRBJ1-5, with D unresolved. V shed 4 bases and J shed 4 bases, with 8 bases lying between them. The CDR3 extends over 12 amino acids. Germline lookup yields CDR1 SQVTM and CDR2 ANQGSEA. CDR3 bases: TGCAGCGTTGGTCAGCCTAATCAGCCCCAGCATTTT. This translates into CSVGQPNQPQHF.

V is TRBV7-3 and J is TRBJ1-1; D is perhaps TRBD1 (5 bases). The V and J ends lost 5 bases and 0 bases respectively, with 16 bases between them. The CDR3 loop spans 16 amino acids. Germline CDR1 SGHTA, CDR2 FQGTGA. CDR3 bases: TGTGCCAGCAGCCCAAACCGGGGCCTTATGAACACTGAAGCTTTCTTT. Translated: CASSPNRGLMNTEAFF.

CDR3 sequence (DNA): TGTGCCAGCAGTTTACAGGCGGGGGGGAACTATGGCTACACCTTC. Protein: CASSLQAGGNYGYTF. This chain connects TRBV28 to TRBJ1-2; TRBD1 is a possible D gene (5 bases). This CDR3 region has 15 residues. Trimming cost V 2 bases and J 2 bases, with 12 bases left between them. CDR1 and CDR2 (germline): MDHEN, SYDVKM.

V and J are TRBV28 and TRBJ1-3; D gene ambiguous. This CDR3 comprises 16 residues. Germline V gene lookup returns CDR1 MDHEN and CDR2 SYDVKM. V lost 7 bases to trimming and J lost 0 bases, with 16 bases between them. The CDR3 is CASTPAGLSSGNTIYF. CDR3 nucleotides: TGTGCCAGCACCCCCGCGGGGTTGTCCTCTGGAAACACCATATATTTT.

The chain links TRBV29-1 to TRBJ2-4; D not certain. Germline CDR1 and CDR2: SQVTM and ANQGSEA. Trimming pared 7 bases from V and 2 bases from J, leaving 12 bases between. The CDR3 sequence is 13 residues long. This CDR3 is CSASDPTKNIQYF. In nucleotides, the CDR3 is TGCAGCGCCTCAGACCCTACCAAAAACATTCAGTACTTC.

A few counts support this clone. The chain couples TRBV19 to TRBJ2-2, with D possibly being TRBD1 (6 bases). The CDR3 totals 15 residues. The V end was cut by 3 bases, the J end by 5 bases, with 13 bases between. CDR1 LNHDA and CDR2 SQIVND come from the germline V gene (reference sequence). CDR3 region: CASSIRGPRTGELFF. Here the CDR3 DNA reads TGTGCCAGTAGTATCAGGGGCCCTAGGACCGGGGAGCTGTTTTTT.

V gene TRBV19 combines with J gene TRBJ1-4, with 10 bases lining up with TRBD1. The V and J ends lost 8 bases and 5 bases, in that order; junction bases with no gene match: 5. The CDR3 runs 14 residues. Germline assignment: CDR1 LNHDA and CDR2 SQIVND (reference sequence). CDR3 loop: CASLDRGWNEKLFF. In DNA, the CDR3 is TGTGCCAGTTTGGACAGGGGGTGGAATGAAAAACTGTTTTTT.

The chain links TRBV21-1 to TRBJ2-3; the table assigns TRBD1, which was not confirmed against the DNA. TRBV21-1 is a recognized pseudogene. The CDR3 consists of 18 residues. CDR3 sequence: CASSPDEFRDRDPDTQYF. In DNA form, the CDR3 reads TGTGCCAGCAGCCCGGACGAGTTTAGGGACAGGGACCCAGATACGCAGTATTTT.

This clone was seen more than once but under ten times. This chain's CDR3 is CAISVEQGFSHEQYF. Here the CDR3 DNA reads TGTGCCATCAGTGTCGAGCAGGGGTTTAGCCACGAGCAGTACTTC. The chain carries TRBV10-3 and TRBJ2-7, with a tentative D call TRBD1 (6 bases). CDR3 length: 15 residues. Trimming left V 4 bases short and J 5 bases short, with 18 bases between. Germline CDR1 reads ENHRY; CDR2 reads SYGVKD.

V is TRBV7-2 and J is TRBJ2-7; 7 bases match TRBD1. CDR1 is SGHTA, CDR2 FQGNSA, per germline. V shed 5 bases and J 3 bases; nucleotides not matched to a gene: 7. This CDR3 spans 14 amino acids. The chain's CDR3 is CASSLSGQNYEQYF. Here the CDR3 DNA reads TGTGCCAGCAGCCTCTCGGGACAGAACTACGAGCAGTACTTC.

V gene TRBV7-2 combines with J gene TRBJ2-7, with D unresolved. CDR1 is SGHTA, CDR2 FQGNSA, per germline. Trimming pared 5 bases from V and 4 bases from J, leaving 12 bases between. This CDR3 is 13 amino acids long. The CDR3 DNA sequence: TGTGCCAGCAGCCTCAGATCGGCTTACGAGCAGTACTTC. Protein product: CASSLRSAYEQYF.

The chain combines TRBV15 with TRBJ2-7, with D uncertain. This CDR3 region has 12 residues. The germline gives CDR1 LNHNV, CDR2 YYDKDF (reference sequence). Between the trimmed V and J ends, which lost 4 bases and 2 bases, there was a span of 6 bases. CDR3 DNA: TGTGCCACCAGCAAGTTAGCCTACGAGCAGTACTTC. It encodes CATSKLAYEQYF.

The J gene is TRBJ1-5, the V gene TRBV28; 9 bases fit TRBD1. CDR1 MDHEN and CDR2 SYDVKM come from the germline V gene. The CDR3 contains 16 residues. The ends lost 3 bases at V and 6 bases at J; junction bases unmatched: 9. The CDR3 DNA reads TGTGCCAGCAGTTTTGTCCGGGGACAGGGCCCTCAGCCCCAGCATTTT. Translated: CASSFVRGQGPQPQHF.

The rearrangement uses TRBV7-9 and TRBJ2-2; 11 bases agree with TRBD2. Germline V gene data show CDR1 as SEHNR and CDR2 as FQNEAQ (reference sequence). CDR3 size: 19 residues. With V trimmed by 5 bases and J by 5 bases, 16 bases remained unmatched. CDR3 protein: CASSDRPGVAGGRTGELFF. The CDR3 DNA follows: TGTGCCAGCAGCGACAGGCCAGGAGTAGCGGGAGGGCGGACCGGGGAGCTGTTTTTT.

V usage is TRBV28 and J usage is TRBJ2-7, with D perhaps matching TRBD1 (5 bases). Trimming took 3 bases from V and 0 from J, leaving 12 bases between them. Germline loops: CDR1 MDHEN, CDR2 SYDVKM. The CDR3 is 15 amino acids. The CDR3 spells CASSLKARASYEQYF. For the CDR3, the DNA is TGTGCCAGCAGTTTGAAGGCCAGGGCCTCCTACGAGCAGTACTTC.

This clone came up once. The DNA of the CDR3 is TGTGCCAGCAGTAGAGCGGGATTGACGTACAATGAGCAGTTCTTC. Protein sequence: CASSRAGLTYNEQFF. V usage is TRBV6-1 and J usage is TRBJ2-1; 7 bases line up with TRBD2. CDR3 length equals 15 residues. V gave up 5 bases and J gave up 4 bases; unmatched junction bases: 8. CDR1 MNHNS and CDR2 SASEGT come from the germline V gene.

The chain recombines TRBV5-6 with TRBJ2-3, with TRBD1 matching 7 bases. CDR3 size: 15 residues. Germline V gene sequence: CDR1 SGHDT, CDR2 YYEEEE. V dropped 4 bases and J dropped 0; count of bases not matched to a gene: 5. The CDR3 region is CASSRGPGSTDTQYF. Here the CDR3 DNA reads TGTGCCAGCAGCAGGGGGCCCGGGAGCACAGATACGCAGTATTTT. Combining the CDR3 with reference TRBV5-6 and TRBJ2-3 gives the whole variable domain DAGVTQSPTHLIKTRGQQVTLRCSPKSGHDTVSWYQQALGQGPQFIFQYYEEEERQRGNFPDRFSGHQFPNYSSELNVNALLLGDSALYLCASSRGPGSTDTQYFGPGTRLTVL.

The chain carries TRBV5-6 and TRBJ2-1, with D possibly TRBD1 on 8 matching bases. This CDR3 is built from 16 residues. Trimming pared 0 bases from V and 4 bases from J, leaving 14 bases between. Germline V gene sequence: CDR1 SGHDT, CDR2 YYEEEE. The CDR3 loop reads CASSLATGGAYNEQFF. Here the CDR3 DNA reads TGTGCCAGCAGCTTGGCAACAGGGGGGGCGTACAATGAGCAGTTCTTC.

The genes are TRBV6-6 and TRBJ2-7; 7 bases fit TRBD1. The CDR3 length is 16 residues. Germline CDR1 and CDR2: MNHNY and SVGAGI (reference sequence). V gave up 2 bases and J gave up 2 bases; unmatched junction bases: 9. CDR3 DNA sequence: TGTGCCAGCAGTTACGACCAAGACGGGACAGCCTACGAGCAGTACTTC. Protein sequence: CASSYDQDGTAYEQYF.

The chain carries TRBV2 and TRBJ1-3; the D is unclear. The V gene's germline CDR1 is SNHLY and CDR2 FYNNEI. Trimming pared 6 bases from V and 4 bases from J, leaving 10 bases between. CDR3 length equals 13 residues. The CDR3 sequence: CASRDTAGNTIYF. In DNA, the CDR3 is TGTGCCAGCAGAGACACAGCCGGAAACACCATATATTTT.